The 21 T cell receptor beta chains below come from one sample, sequenced in a study of T cell changes during pregnancy in multiple sclerosis. Profiling relied on immunoSEQ multiplex PCR, and the TCRdb table lists in-frame clones only, not all of them. Counted here are 100,000 or so clones, more than 85% occurring once; the ten biggest clones make up 2.5% to 3.5%. The sample here was peripheral blood, taken in the second trimester of pregnancy. Every receptor here comes from a female donor with multiple sclerosis, enrolled in a pregnancy study.

This rearrangement joins TRBV30 to TRBJ2-3; maybe TRBD1 (5 bases). Trimming stripped 4 bases from V and 2 bases from J, with 22 bases between. Germline V gives CDR1 GTSNPN, CDR2 SVGIG (reference sequence). This CDR3 comprises 17 residues. The CDR3, as DNA: TGTGCCTGGATCCACAAGGGGTCCAGCGATATCACAGATACGCAGTATTTT. Amino acids: CAWIHKGSSDITDTQYF.

The chain couples TRBV18 to TRBJ2-3; 7 nucleotides agree with TRBD1. J was trimmed by 2 bases and V by 2 bases; bases with no gene match: 4. This CDR3 spans 15 amino acids. The germline CDR1 and CDR2 sequences are KGHSH and LQKENI. Here the CDR3 DNA reads TGTGCCAGCTCACCAGGACAGGCCATCACAGATACGCAGTATTTT. Its protein product is CASSPGQAITDTQYF.

This chain links TRBV28 with TRBJ1-5; 8 bases are a match to TRBD1. Germline V lookup: CDR1 MDHEN, CDR2 SYDVKM. The ends lost 4 bases at V and 3 bases at J; junction bases unmatched: 11. The CDR3 totals 17 residues. CDR3 amino acids: CASSSNSRGLHNQPQHF. In DNA, the CDR3 is TGTGCCAGCAGTTCAAACTCCAGGGGGCTACACAATCAGCCCCAGCATTTT.

This chain connects TRBV28 to TRBJ2-5; 11 bases are shared with TRBD2. Trimming cost V 5 bases and J 4 bases; bases outside gene matches: 6. This CDR3 is built from 15 residues. Germline V lookup: CDR1 MDHEN, CDR2 SYDVKM. CDR3 sequence: CASSDPGLAAETQYF. The CDR3 coding sequence is TGTGCCAGCAGTGATCCGGGACTAGCGGCAGAGACCCAGTACTTC.

CDR3 region: CASSTLAVSYNEQFF. CDR3 nucleotides: TGTGCCAGCAGTACACTAGCGGTTTCGTACAATGAGCAGTTCTTC. This chain joins TRBV11-2 and TRBJ2-1; TRBD2 agrees at 8 bases. The CDR3 contains 15 residues. The V and J ends lost 6 bases and 4 bases, in that order; junction bases with no gene match: 8. In germline, CDR1 is SGHAT, CDR2 FQNNGV.

V gene TRBV10-2 combines with J gene TRBJ2-5; possibly TRBD1 for D (6 bases). V was shortened by 0 bases and J by 3 bases, with 11 bases between the two germline ends. Per the germline V gene, CDR1 is WSHSY and CDR2 is SAAADI. The CDR3 consists of 15 residues. CDR3 sequence (DNA): TGCGCCAGCAGTGAGTCACAGGGTCAAAAAGAGACCCAGTACTTC. Translation: CASSESQGQKETQYF.

The J gene is TRBJ1-2, the V gene TRBV5-4; 9 bases are a match to TRBD1. With V trimmed by 4 bases and J by 5 bases, 6 bases remained unmatched. Looked up from germline, CDR1 is SGHNT and CDR2 is YYREEE (reference sequence). This CDR3 spans 14 amino acids. The CDR3 is CASSPGQGRYGYTF. The CDR3 nucleotides read TGTGCCAGCAGCCCAGGACAGGGGCGGTATGGCTACACCTTC.

The chain uses TRBV15 and TRBJ2-1; TRBD2 aligns across 7 bases. Per the germline V gene, CDR1 is LNHNV and CDR2 is YYDKDF (reference sequence). CDR3 length equals 13 residues. V shed 0 bases, J shed 15 bases, and the junction held 8 bases outside the gene matches. CDR3 residues: CATSRDRRERGFF. The CDR3 DNA follows: TGTGCCACCAGCAGAGATAGGCGGGAGAGGGGGTTCTTC.

The J gene is TRBJ2-7, the V gene TRBV6-5; 7 positions match TRBD1. J gave up 1 base and V 0 bases, and 3 bases lay outside the gene matches. Germline-derived CDR1 and CDR2 are MNHEY and SVGAGI. The CDR3 length is 15 residues. The CDR3 loop is CASSYSRQGSYEQYF. CDR3 nucleotide sequence: TGTGCCAGCAGTTACTCGAGACAGGGTTCCTACGAGCAGTACTTC.

The J gene is TRBJ2-5, the V gene TRBV2, with a possible D match to TRBD1 (5 bases). Per germline, CDR1 SNHLY and CDR2 FYNNEI. V was cut by 3 bases and J by 2 bases, with 13 bases left in between. The CDR3 is 15 amino acids. CDR3 sequence: CASSDETAKQETQYF. The CDR3, as DNA: TGTGCCAGCAGTGACGAGACAGCCAAACAAGAGACCCAGTACTTC. The complete variable domain, with remaining parts taken from reference TRBV2 and TRBJ2-5, reads EPEVTQTPSHQVTQMGQEVILRCVPISNHLYFYWYRQILGQKVEFLVSFYNNEISEKSEIFDDQFSVERPDGSNFTLKIRSTKLEDSAMYFCASSDETAKQETQYFGPGTRLLVL.

The V and J genes are TRBV11-1 and TRBJ2-5; 7 nucleotides line up with TRBD1. The V gene's germline CDR1 is SGHAT and CDR2 FQDESV (reference sequence). V lost 7 bases and J lost 5; bases outside the gene matches: 7. This CDR3 has 13 residues. CDR3 DNA sequence: TGTGCCAGCAATCGAGGGGGCGGGGAGACCCAGTACTTC. Translating it yields CASNRGGGETQYF.

The gene calls are TRBV27 and TRBJ2-2, with 9 bases fitting TRBD1. The CDR3 spans 15 residues. V shed 2 bases and J 7 bases; nucleotides not matched to a gene: 5. Germline CDR1 is MNHEY and CDR2 is SMNVEV (reference sequence). CDR3 in DNA: TGTGCCAGCAGTTTAACAGGGGGCGCGATCGGGGAGCTGTTTTTT. Its translation: CASSLTGGAIGELFF.

This chain links TRBV30 with TRBJ1-5; 8 bases are a match to TRBD1. The V gene's germline CDR1 is GTSNPN and CDR2 SVGIG (reference sequence). Trimming at V came to 2 bases and at J to 0 bases, leaving 9 bases not matched to a gene. The CDR3 loop spans 17 amino acids. CDR3 loop: CAWSRGTGGNSNQPQHF. CDR3 nucleotides: TGTGCCTGGAGTAGGGGAACAGGGGGGAATAGCAATCAGCCCCAGCATTTT.

This clone was recorded only once. The rearrangement joins TRBV28 to TRBJ1-2, with D possibly being TRBD1 (6 bases). The ends were cut back, 0 bases at V and 6 bases at J, with 14 bases in the middle. The CDR3 spans 15 residues. Germline CDR1 is MDHEN and CDR2 is SYDVKM. The CDR3 region has the DNA TGTGCCAGCAGTTTATGGGCAGGGGCAGATAATGGCTACACCTTC. Translation gives CASSLWAGADNGYTF.

This chain joins TRBV5-4 and TRBJ1-2; D possibly corresponds to TRBD1 (6 bases). V gave up 4 bases and J gave up 8 bases, with 15 bases separating them. This CDR3 has 13 residues. Germline V CDR1 and CDR2: SGHNT, YYREEE (reference sequence). This chain's CDR3 is CASSPRQDIGYTF. DNA of the CDR3: TGTGCCAGCAGCCCCCGACAGGATATAGGCTACACCTTC.

V is TRBV7-3 and J is TRBJ2-1, with 14 bases aligning to TRBD2. The CDR3 runs to 18 residues. The V segment lost 5 bases and the J segment 5 bases; nucleotides outside the gene matches: 11. The germline gives CDR1 SGHTA, CDR2 FQGTGA. CDR3 sequence reads: CASSPQGTSGRSHNEQFF. Here the CDR3 DNA reads TGTGCCAGCAGCCCCCAGGGGACTAGCGGGAGAAGCCACAATGAGCAGTTCTTC.

The CDR3 is CASSSNRGSNTEAFF. The CDR3 DNA is TGTGCCAGCAGCTCGAACAGGGGGTCGAACACTGAAGCTTTCTTT. The chain has TRBV7-6 and TRBJ1-1, with TRBD1 identical over 8 bases. V shed 4 bases, J shed 1 base, and the junction held 5 bases outside the gene matches. The CDR3 spans 15 residues. CDR1 is SGHVS, CDR2 FNYEAQ, per germline.

This chain links TRBV30 with TRBJ2-7; possibly TRBD2 for D (6 bases). V was pared by 4 bases and J by 6 bases, with 19 bases between. The CDR3 extends over 14 amino acids. Germline values: CDR1 GTSNPN, CDR2 SVGIG (reference sequence). CDR3 in DNA: TGTGCCTGGAACCCGGGAGTGGGGCGTGGCGAGCAGTACTTC. It yields the protein CAWNPGVGRGEQYF.

The chain carries TRBV4-2 and TRBJ2-5; a possible D gene is TRBD2 (6 bases). CDR1 is LGHNA and CDR2 is YNFKEQ in the germline V gene. The CDR3 totals 18 residues. V shed 2 bases and J shed 2 bases, with 21 bases lying between them. The CDR3 DNA follows: TGTGCCAGCAGCCAACACACCGGGACTCAACGTCCTCAAGAGACCCAGTACTTC. Translating gives CASSQHTGTQRPQETQYF.

The rearrangement links TRBV28 to TRBJ2-2, with 7 bases fitting TRBD2. Trimming cost V 3 bases and J 7 bases; bases outside gene matches: 8. CDR1 is MDHEN and CDR2 is SYDVKM in the germline V gene. The CDR3 extends over 15 amino acids. DNA of the CDR3: TGTGCCAGCAGTTTGGATATGAGGACTAGCGGGGAGCTGTTTTTT. This sequence encodes CASSLDMRTSGELFF.

The chain couples TRBV29-1 to TRBJ2-1; TRBD2 is a possible D gene (5 bases). CDR1 is SQVTM, CDR2 ANQGSEA, per germline. V shed 4 bases and J shed 9 bases, with 10 bases lying between them. This CDR3 is 11 amino acids long. This chain's CDR3 is CSVVEAPEQFF. CDR3 in DNA: TGCAGCGTTGTGGAGGCACCTGAGCAGTTCTTC.